The 20 T cell receptor beta chains listed next were all sequenced from one sample in a study of T cell responses to AZD1222 COVID-19 vaccine. The method was immunoSEQ multiplex PCR; TCRdb's version includes in-frame clones alone and lacks a portion of them. Of roughly 140,000 clones in the sample, 90% to 95% are singletons; the top ten hold approximately 2%. Here the sequenced sample was peripheral blood, taken on day 0 of AZD1222 vaccination. Receptor source: an adult in good health.

This chain links TRBV23-1 with TRBJ1-1; D uncertain. TRBV23-1 is designated an ORF whose function remains uncertain. The CDR3 covers 13 residues. The V end was cut by 2 bases, the J end by 1 base, with 5 bases between. This chain's CDR3 is CASSQEGNTEAFF. DNA for the CDR3: TGCGCCAGCAGTCAAGAGGGGAACACTGAAGCTTTCTTT.

The rearrangement uses TRBV3-1 (or the pseudogene TRBV3-2) and TRBJ1-2; 7 bases fit TRBD1. Germline V gene data show CDR1 as LGHDT and CDR2 as YNNKEL (reference sequence). V was pared by 4 bases and J by 8 bases, with 7 bases of the junction left unmatched. The CDR3 is 13 amino acids. The CDR3 DNA reads as TGTGCCAGCAGCCCCCCGACAGGGATCGGCTACACCTTC. It specifies CASSPPTGIGYTF.

The genes are TRBV9 and TRBJ2-7; TRBD2 aligns across 12 bases. The V segment lost 0 bases and the J segment 1 base; nucleotides outside the gene matches: 8. Looked up from germline, CDR1 is SGDLS and CDR2 is YYNGEE. This CDR3 spans 18 amino acids. CDR3 region: CASSVEAGTSGSSYEQYF. The CDR3 DNA reads as TGTGCCAGCAGCGTAGAAGCCGGGACTAGCGGGTCTTCCTACGAGCAGTACTTC.

For the CDR3, the DNA is TGTGCCACCTCTACAGGGATCAACACCGGGGAGCTGTTTTTT. The encoded protein is CATSTGINTGELFF. The chain recombines TRBV7-9 with TRBJ2-2; perhaps TRBD1 as D (6 bases). The CDR3 has 14 amino acids. V was shortened by 10 bases and J by 2 bases, with 14 bases between the two germline ends. Per the germline V gene, CDR1 is SEHNR and CDR2 is FQNEAQ (reference sequence).

This clone has just one count. The V call is TRBV10-3, the J call TRBJ2-3; D is tentatively TRBD1 or TRBD2 (5 bases each). Trimming removed 0 bases at V and 5 bases at J, with 9 bases between. CDR3 length: 14 amino acids. The germline V gene encodes CDR1 ENHRY and CDR2 SYGVKD. CDR3 residues: CAISESGTRDTQYF. CDR3 in DNA: TGTGCCATCAGTGAGTCAGGGACCAGAGATACGCAGTATTTT.

The CDR3 DNA reads as TGTGCCAGCAGCCAAGCAACTAGCGGGAGGGCCCACGAGCAGTACTTC. Residues: CASSQATSGRAHEQYF. The rearrangement uses TRBV3-1 (or the pseudogene TRBV3-2) and TRBJ2-7; 13 bases match TRBD2. Germline loops: CDR1 LGHDT, CDR2 YNNKEL (reference sequence). Unmatched junction bases numbered 5, after V lost 1 base and J lost 5 bases. The CDR3 totals 16 residues.

The V and J genes are TRBV6-5 and TRBJ1-2, with D perhaps TRBD1 (6 bases). The CDR3 runs to 13 residues. Trimming removed 8 bases at V and 3 bases at J, with 13 bases between. CDR1 and CDR2 (germline): MNHEY, SVGAGI. In DNA form, the CDR3 reads TGTGCCAGCCAAGGGACACTCTACTATGGCTACACCTTC. This sequence encodes CASQGTLYYGYTF.

V and J are TRBV5-1 and TRBJ1-5; D is undetermined. V was cut by 4 bases and J by 4 bases, with 12 bases left in between. The CDR3 has 14 residues. CDR1 and CDR2 from the germline V gene are SGHRS and YFSETQ. The CDR3: CASSEEGRNQPQHF. CDR3 nucleotides: TGCGCCAGCAGCGAGGAAGGCAGAAATCAGCCCCAGCATTTT.

V and J are TRBV27 and TRBJ2-1; TRBD1 aligns across 8 bases. The germline V gene has CDR1 MNHEY and CDR2 SMNVEV (reference sequence). V dropped 6 bases and J dropped 1; count of bases not matched to a gene: 5. The CDR3 has 15 amino acids. The CDR3 DNA sequence: TGTGCCAGCAGCCCTCAGGGGGCGTCCTACAATGAGCAGTTCTTC. As protein: CASSPQGASYNEQFF.

The genes are TRBV6-5 and TRBJ1-2; D possibly corresponds to TRBD1 (6 bases). Deletions cut 6 bases from V and 2 bases from J, with 13 bases between. The CDR3 spans 14 residues. The V gene's germline CDR1 is MNHEY and CDR2 SVGAGI. In DNA form, the CDR3 reads TGTGCCAGCAGACCCATTGACAGGAACTATGGCTACACCTTC. Its translation: CASRPIDRNYGYTF.

The rearrangement links TRBV5-1 to TRBJ2-1; D is undetermined. Deletions cut 0 bases from V and 5 bases from J, with 6 bases between. Germline CDR1 reads SGHRS; CDR2 reads YFSETQ. The CDR3 loop spans 13 amino acids. Written as DNA, the CDR3 is TGCGCCAGCAGCTTGGACCCAAACAATGAGCAGTTCTTC. Translated, it gives CASSLDPNNEQFF.

The chain links TRBV5-1 to TRBJ2-1, with 8 bases lining up with TRBD2. The CDR3 is 15 residues long. V lost 4 bases and J lost 4; bases outside the gene matches: 7. CDR1 SGHRS and CDR2 YFSETQ come from the germline V gene. The CDR3 here is CASSPTASGYNEQFF. CDR3 nucleotide sequence: TGCGCCAGCAGCCCCACGGCTAGCGGGTACAATGAGCAGTTCTTC.

The chain uses TRBV18 and TRBJ2-1; no reliable D call. Germline CDR1 KGHSH, CDR2 LQKENI. The CDR3 sequence is 13 residues long. V lost 1 base and J 4 bases, leaving 5 bases between the germline ends. The DNA of the CDR3 is TGTGCCAGCTCACCACAACCATACAATGAGCAGTTCTTC. Amino acids: CASSPQPYNEQFF.

This chain uses TRBV14 with TRBJ1-1; TRBD1 is a possible D gene (6 bases). The CDR3 runs to 13 residues. CDR1 is SGHDN, CDR2 FVKESK, per germline. V was clipped by 0 bases and J by 10 bases, with 12 bases between them. The CDR3, as DNA: TGTGCCAGCAGCCAAGATAGGGGGGCAGGAGCTTTCTTT. Translation: CASSQDRGAGAFF. Based on the CDR3 plus reference TRBV14 and TRBJ1-1, the full variable domain is EAGVTQFPSHSVIEKGQTVTLRCDPISGHDNLYWYRRVMGKEIKFLLHFVKESKQDESGMPNNRFLAERTGGTYSTLKVQPAELEDSGVYFCASSQDRGAGAFFGQGTRLTVV.

V usage is TRBV6-6 and J usage is TRBJ1-3; TRBD1 matches 9 bases. J was trimmed by 3 bases and V by 0 bases; bases with no gene match: 3. This CDR3 comprises 16 residues. CDR1 and CDR2 (germline): MNHNY, SVGAGI (reference sequence). The CDR3 nucleotides are TGTGCCAGCAGTTACTCAACAGGGGGCGGTGGAAACACCATATATTTT. Protein product: CASSYSTGGGGNTIYF.

The sample holds one count of this clone. The chain links TRBV10-3 to TRBJ2-7; D might be TRBD1 (5 bases). V was trimmed by 4 bases and J by 2 bases, leaving 9 bases between them. The CDR3 totals 13 residues. From germline, CDR1 is ENHRY and CDR2 SYGVKD. CDR3 residues: CAISGQGAYEQYF. The CDR3 coding sequence is TGTGCCATCAGTGGGCAGGGCGCCTACGAGCAGTACTTC.

The chain couples TRBV5-1 to TRBJ1-4; 7 bases are shared with TRBD1. Germline CDR1 reads SGHRS; CDR2 reads YFSETQ. The CDR3 has 15 residues. V shed 4 bases, J shed 0 bases, and the junction held 3 bases outside the gene matches. The CDR3: CASSLTGTTNEKLFF. Here the CDR3 DNA reads TGCGCCAGCAGCCTGACAGGGACAACTAATGAAAAACTGTTTTTT.

The genes are TRBV30 and TRBJ1-2; 7 nucleotides match TRBD1. Germline-derived CDR1 and CDR2 are GTSNPN and SVGIG (reference sequence). Trimming removed 1 base from V and 4 bases from J; junction bases left unmatched: 6. The CDR3 contains 14 residues. The CDR3 spells CAWSALRGAYGYTF. In DNA, the CDR3 is TGTGCCTGGAGTGCACTCAGGGGGGCCTATGGCTACACCTTC.

V and J are TRBV29-1 and TRBJ1-6; D may be TRBD1 (5 bases). Germline V gene data show CDR1 as SQVTM and CDR2 as ANQGSEA. This CDR3 has 12 amino acids. The CDR3 region has the DNA TGCGGCGGGGCGTTAGGAAATTCACCCCTCCACTTT. Translating gives CGGALGNSPLHF.

The chain employs TRBV12-3 or TRBV12-4 and TRBJ2-5; D perhaps matches TRBD2 (6 bases). With 7 bases removed from V and 7 bases from J, the gap between germline ends came to 16 bases. The CDR3 is 13 residues long. CDR3 sequence (DNA): TGTGCCAGCACCTCTATCTCGGAGGGGACCCAGTACTTC. Translating gives CASTSISEGTQYF.